The clone carrying this T cell receptor (beta chain) was seen once. Its target is not known. These data belong to a study of cytomegalovirus exposure and HLA in healthy donors. About the study: Most donors, roughly 84% of a few hundred genotyped, fell in the Caucasian-associated ancestry cluster. Study-wide points: For most TCR sequences rarity was the rule, although some public TCRs occurred in many donors. One variant, a missense change in DCLRE1C, was linked in a later analysis to TCR beta V- and J-gene trimming. A few CMV-associated chains were confirmed in vitro to be specific for CMV antigens.

PCR used 60 Vbeta primers and 13 Jbeta primers. The method was immunoSEQ multiplex PCR; TCRdb's version includes in-frame clones alone and lacks a portion of them. The profile shows 150,000 or so clones, around 77% of them singletons. The CDR3 covers 14 residues. The germline V gene has CDR1 SGHRS and CDR2 YFSETQ. V lost 7 bases and J lost 4, with 17 bases in between. Sequencing was done on a sample of PBMCs. The sequence was collected from a woman aged 40 to 55 in good health and CMV-seropositive. This rearrangement joins TRBV5-1 to TRBJ1-1; D is unclear. In DNA form, the CDR3 reads TGCGCCAGCCTCGTCGGGGATATGAGCACTGAAGCTTTCTTT. Encoded protein: CASLVGDMSTEAFF.